This T cell receptor beta chain was sequenced in a study of cytomegalovirus exposure and HLA in healthy donors. The ends lost 2 bases at V and 2 bases at J; junction bases unmatched: 8. CDR3 length: 17 residues. CDR1 and CDR2 from the germline V gene are KGHSH and LQKENI. Points on this clone: The antigen is undetermined.

Findings and caveats of the study: Testing in vitro showed three CMV-associated chains specific for CMV antigens. Cytomegalovirus association was listed for roughly 160 TCR beta chains. Rare sequences made up most TCRs, while some public TCRs were found in many donors.

The repertoire was sequenced with immunoSEQ multiplex PCR; TCRdb's copy has only in-frame clones and lacks some. This table holds about 220,000 clones, around nine tenths found once. Donors were drawn from the roughly 120-subject validation cohort, separate from the approximately 670-subject first cohort. The chain couples TRBV18 to TRBJ2-2; 7 bases line up with TRBD1. The clonotype originates from a young woman in good health and CMV-seronegative. The specimen was PBMCs. The DNA of the CDR3 is TGTGCCAGCTCACCAAGCAGGGGGTCGACAAACACCGGGGAGCTGTTTTTT. Translation gives CASSPSRGSTNTGELFF.